Listed below are T cell receptor beta chains from one sample, sequenced in a study of T cells after yellow fever vaccination. TCRdb reanalysed the 5' RACE reads using MiXCR and keeps one entry per CDR3 protein. The sample has a few hundred thousand distinct CDR3 sequences, less than 7.5% seen once. The sample here was CD4+ T cells sorted from PBMCs, taken on the day of the yellow fever booster vaccination. The receptor set was obtained from a man younger than 40 who received the YFV17D yellow fever vaccine. The CDR3 runs from the conserved cysteine through the conserved F or W. D genes are given only for firm matches. The listing skips clone size in some rows; elsewhere it reads once, few, many or a size class.

v_call: TRBV7-2
clone_size: few
cdr3_length: 14
j_call: TRBJ1-1
d_call: TRBD1
cdr3_nt: TGTGCCAGCAGCGCGGGACAGTTGAACACTGAAGCTTTCTTT
cdr3_aa: CASSAGQLNTEAFF

v_call: TRBV18
clone_size: few
cdr3_length: 15
j_call: TRBJ2-3
d_call: NA
cdr3_nt: TGTGCCAGCTCAACAAAGAGGGGTGGCACAGATACGCAGTATTTT
cdr3_aa: CASSTKRGGTDTQYF

v_call: TRBV9
clone_size: many
cdr3_length: 15
j_call: TRBJ2-1
d_call: NA
cdr3_nt: TGTGCCAGCAGCGTCCGGGACTTCTCCTACAATGAGCAGTTCTTC
cdr3_aa: CASSVRDFSYNEQFF

v_call: TRBV6-1
clone_size: NA
cdr3_length: 14
j_call: TRBJ2-1
d_call: TRBD1
cdr3_nt: TGTGCCAGCAGACAGGGGGAAGGGTATAATGAGCAGTTCTTC
cdr3_aa: CASRQGEGYNEQFF

v_call: TRBV3-1
clone_size: NA
cdr3_length: 14
j_call: TRBJ2-7
d_call: NA
cdr3_nt: TGTGCCAGCAGCCGCGGGCTCGTCTCCTACGAGCAGTACTTC
cdr3_aa: CASSRGLVSYEQYF

v_call: TRBV27
clone_size: NA
cdr3_length: 15
j_call: TRBJ2-2
d_call: TRBD2
cdr3_nt: TGTGCCAGCGGTGGACTAGCGGTCAACACCGGGGAGCTGTTTTTT
cdr3_aa: CASGGLAVNTGELFF

v_call: TRBV30
clone_size: NA
cdr3_length: 15
j_call: TRBJ2-1
d_call: TRBD2
cdr3_nt: TGTGCCTGGAGTGTAGATAGCGGGAGCTCAGGAGAGCAGTTCTTC
cdr3_aa: CAWSVDSGSSGEQFF

v_call: TRBV7-2
clone_size: many
cdr3_length: 15
j_call: TRBJ2-3
d_call: NA
cdr3_nt: TGTGCCAGCAGCCGGGTAGGACGGGCCACAGATACGCAGTATTTT
cdr3_aa: CASSRVGRATDTQYF

v_call: TRBV20-1
clone_size: few
cdr3_length: 16
j_call: TRBJ2-5
d_call: TRBD1
cdr3_nt: TGCAGTGCTCCGCCAACAGGGGGTCCAAACCAAGAGACCCAGTACTTC
cdr3_aa: CSAPPTGGPNQETQYF

v_call: TRBV7-7
clone_size: many
cdr3_length: 16
j_call: TRBJ2-3
d_call: TRBD2
cdr3_nt: TGTGCTAGCAGCCTTACTAGCGGGTCCGTGACAGATACGCAGTATTTT
cdr3_aa: CASSLTSGSVTDTQYF

v_call: TRBV3-1
clone_size: few
cdr3_length: 13
j_call: TRBJ2-1
d_call: NA
cdr3_nt: TGTGCCAGCAGGGTAGGGGTAGGCGCTGAGCAGTTCTTC
cdr3_aa: CASRVGVGAEQFF

v_call: TRBV9
clone_size: few
cdr3_length: 14
j_call: TRBJ2-3
d_call: NA
cdr3_nt: TGTGCCAGCAGCGTAACAGCGGAGACAGATACGCAGTATTTT
cdr3_aa: CASSVTAETDTQYF

v_call: TRBV29-1
clone_size: NA
cdr3_length: 13
j_call: TRBJ1-1
d_call: NA
cdr3_nt: TGCAGCGTTGAAGGGGCCGGGCGGCGTGAAGCTTTCTTT
cdr3_aa: CSVEGAGRREAFF

v_call: TRBV5-6
clone_size: few
cdr3_length: 16
j_call: TRBJ1-6
d_call: NA
cdr3_nt: TGTGCCAGCAGCTTGGATGGGCGCAGGGGAAGCTCACCCCTCCACTTT
cdr3_aa: CASSLDGRRGSSPLHF

v_call: TRBV12-3/TRBV12-4
clone_size: NA
cdr3_length: 11
j_call: TRBJ1-5
d_call: NA
cdr3_nt: TGTGCCAGCAGTTTTAGTCAGCCCCAGCATTTT
cdr3_aa: CASSFSQPQHF

v_call: TRBV10-3
clone_size: NA
cdr3_length: 13
j_call: TRBJ2-2
d_call: NA
cdr3_nt: TGTGCCATCAGGGACTGGAACACCGGGGAGCTGTTTTTT
cdr3_aa: CAIRDWNTGELFF

v_call: TRBV12-3/TRBV12-4
clone_size: NA
cdr3_length: 13
j_call: TRBJ2-5
d_call: NA
cdr3_nt: TGTGCCACCAGGACGGGTCACCAAGAGACCCAGTACTTC
cdr3_aa: CATRTGHQETQYF

v_call: TRBV7-2
clone_size: few
cdr3_length: 13
j_call: TRBJ2-1
d_call: TRBD1
cdr3_nt: TGTGCCAGCAGCTTCAGACAGGGCCATGAGCAGTTCTTC
cdr3_aa: CASSFRQGHEQFF

v_call: TRBV11-3
clone_size: few
cdr3_length: 16
j_call: TRBJ2-1
d_call: TRBD2
cdr3_nt: TGTGCCAGCAGCTTATTAGGGACTAGCGGTTACAATGAGCAGTTCTTC
cdr3_aa: CASSLLGTSGYNEQFF

v_call: TRBV27
clone_size: NA
cdr3_length: 12
j_call: TRBJ2-7
d_call: NA
cdr3_nt: TGTGCCAGCCGGGGACTCCTCTACGAGCAGTACTTC
cdr3_aa: CASRGLLYEQYF

v_call: TRBV7-2
clone_size: few
cdr3_length: 16
j_call: TRBJ2-7
d_call: NA
cdr3_nt: TGTGCCAGCAGCTTAGCTCGCCGGAACAGGGACCACGAGCAGTACTTC
cdr3_aa: CASSLARRNRDHEQYF

v_call: TRBV2
clone_size: NA
cdr3_length: 14
j_call: TRBJ2-5
d_call: NA
cdr3_nt: TGTGCCAGCAGTGATTGGCTAGTCAGAGAGACCCAGTACTTC
cdr3_aa: CASSDWLVRETQYF

v_call: TRBV7-2
clone_size: NA
cdr3_length: 16
j_call: TRBJ1-5
d_call: NA
cdr3_nt: TGTGCCAGCAGCACCTTTTTATCGGGCGCTGATCAGCCCCAGCATTTT
cdr3_aa: CASSTFLSGADQPQHF

v_call: TRBV20-1
clone_size: few
cdr3_length: 15
j_call: TRBJ2-1
d_call: TRBD2
cdr3_nt: TGCAGTGCTACATCTTCGACTAGCGGGAGGGATGAGCAGTTCTTC
cdr3_aa: CSATSSTSGRDEQFF